Sequencing of this TCR beta chain was carried out in a study of blood T cell repertoires in COVID-19. Study context: The analysed material was cDNA or gDNA that came from T cells, B-cell-depleted T cells, or PBMCs.

Recruited during active infection, patients (from Seattle) were subsequently followed longitudinally. CDR1 and CDR2 (germline): MNHEY, SVGAGI. V shed 0 bases and J shed 2 bases, with 8 bases lying between them. The CDR3 consists of 14 residues. Sequencing used immunoSEQ multiplex PCR; TCRdb keeps in-frame clones, though not all of them. Here the sample spans 30,000 to 40,000 clones, over 75% being singletons. This chain links TRBV6-5 with TRBJ2-7; no clear D gene. The source is a man between 65 and 85 years old with COVID-19, enrolled during active disease. The source material was peripheral blood. The CDR3 reads CASSYSIGPYEQYF. CDR3 bases: TGTGCCAGCAGTTACTCGATTGGGCCCTACGAGCAGTACTTC.